The 10 T cell receptor beta chains given below trace back to one sample, sequenced in a study of T-cell reconstitution after alpha-beta-depleted transplantation in children. Unique molecular identifiers were used in preparing the TCRbeta library. From the PCR reads, TCRdb called clonotypes with MiXCR, one entry per CDR3 protein. Here the sample spans about 540,000 distinct CDR3 sequences, about 17% being singletons. The source was PBMCs from the stem cell graft donor, collected from the stem cell graft. Receptors originate from a human donor who donated a stem cell graft to a child with acute lymphoblastic leukemia.

The J gene is TRBJ2-1, the V gene TRBV20-1; weak D call: TRBD2 (6 bases). CDR3 size: 13 residues. The V and J ends lost 2 bases and 13 bases respectively, with 18 bases between them. The germline gives CDR1 DFQATT, CDR2 SNEGSKA (reference sequence). The CDR3 sequence is CSARSPVLGGQFF. The DNA for the CDR3 is TGCAGTGCTAGATCTCCGGTCCTCGGGGGACAGTTCTTC.

The chain employs TRBV12-3 or TRBV12-4 and TRBJ1-4; the D is unclear. This CDR3 region has 14 residues. V dropped 4 bases and J dropped 8 bases, with 14 bases sitting between them. The CDR3 nucleotides read TGTGCCAGCAGTTCTGGCGCCCTAATGGAAAAACTGTTTTTT. Its protein is CASSSGALMEKLFF.

The chain employs TRBV7-9 and TRBJ2-1; no firm D call. From germline, CDR1 is SEHNR and CDR2 FQNEAQ (reference sequence). The V end was cut by 5 bases, the J end by 7 bases, with 9 bases between. CDR3 length equals 12 residues. This CDR3 reads CASSRELNEQFF. As DNA, the CDR3 is TGTGCCAGCAGCCGCGAGTTAAATGAGCAGTTCTTC.

The rearrangement joins TRBV5-1 to TRBJ2-1; D may correspond to TRBD1 or TRBD2 (5 bases each). Germline values: CDR1 SGHRS, CDR2 YFSETQ. V lost 0 bases, J lost 9 bases, and 13 bases lay in between. The CDR3 runs to 14 residues. CDR3 coding DNA: TGCGCCAGCAGCTTGGTGGCCGGGGCCGGTGAGCAGTTCTTC. Its protein is CASSLVAGAGEQFF.

The rearrangement links TRBV6-1 to TRBJ2-7; 13 positions agree with TRBD2. V was pared by 5 bases and J by 5 bases, with 6 bases of the junction left unmatched. The CDR3 runs 15 residues. Looked up from germline, CDR1 is MNHNS and CDR2 is SASEGT. The CDR3 loop is CASSLRLAGGHEQYF. The CDR3 DNA is TGTGCCAGCAGTCTCCGACTAGCGGGGGGTCACGAGCAGTACTTC.

The CDR3 DNA reads as TGTGCCAGCAGCTTAAATAGCGGGAAAGAGACCCAGTACTTC. It yields the protein CASSLNSGKETQYF. The V gene is TRBV7-8, the J gene TRBJ2-5; 8 bases match TRBD2. Germline lookup yields CDR1 SGHVS and CDR2 FQNEAQ. V was pared by 2 bases and J by 3 bases, with 2 bases of the junction left unmatched. This CDR3 contains 14 residues.

The chain recombines TRBV20-1 with TRBJ2-6; D gene ambiguous. Per the germline V gene, CDR1 is DFQATT and CDR2 is SNEGSKA (reference sequence). V dropped 3 bases and J dropped 4 bases, with 10 bases sitting between them. The length of the CDR3 is 14 residues. The chain's CDR3 is CSASLLHGANVLTF. The CDR3 coding sequence is TGCAGTGCTAGTCTTCTTCACGGGGCCAACGTCCTGACTTTC.

This chain joins TRBV20-1 and TRBJ2-7; the match to TRBD1 covers 8 bases. CDR3 length: 14 amino acids. CDR1 is DFQATT and CDR2 is SNEGSKA in the germline V gene (reference sequence). V lost 3 bases to trimming and J lost 4 bases; unmatched junction nucleotides: 8. CDR3 nucleotide sequence: TGCAGTGCTAGCTACAGGGGGGTTCTATACGAGCAGTACTTC. It yields the protein CSASYRGVLYEQYF.

In its sample, this clonotype was seen a few times. The J gene is TRBJ2-7, the V gene TRBV10-1, with 10 bases that match TRBD2. The CDR3 has 19 amino acids. The junction had 18 bases not matched to a gene; V was cut back by 4 bases and J by 3 bases. Germline V gene sequence: CDR1 WNHNN, CDR2 SYGVQD (reference sequence). The CDR3 DNA reads as TGCGCCAGCAGTGCGATGAGGCTAGCGGGAGCCCCCAAAAACTACGAGCAGTACTTC. This translates into CASSAMRLAGAPKNYEQYF.

This clonotype appeared a few times. The chain joins TRBV3-1 to TRBJ1-1; TRBD1 is a possible D gene (6 bases). This CDR3 has 18 amino acids. Trimming left V 0 bases short and J 5 bases short, with 22 bases between. The germline V gene has CDR1 LGHDT and CDR2 YNNKEL (reference sequence). The CDR3 region has the DNA TGTGCCAGCAGCCAAGATCCACTATACAGGGACCGAACGACTGAAGCTTTCTTT. It translates to CASSQDPLYRDRTTEAFF.